The 28 T cell receptor beta chains presented below share a single source sample, sequenced in a study of cytomegalovirus exposure and HLA in healthy donors. PCR used 60 Vbeta primers and 13 Jbeta primers. Sequencing used immunoSEQ multiplex PCR; TCRdb keeps in-frame clones, though not all of them. Counted here are some 77,000 clones, 79% occurring once; the ten biggest clones make up over 2%. The sample consisted of PBMCs. These receptors all stem from a man aged 25 to 45 in good health and CMV-seronegative.

The chain couples TRBV18 to TRBJ2-3; TRBD1 matches at 7 bases. V was clipped by 7 bases and J by 2 bases; unmatched bases: 6. The CDR3 contains 14 residues. Germline V CDR1 and CDR2: KGHSH, LQKENI. The DNA of the CDR3 is TGTGCCAGCTTCCCGGGACAGAACACAGATACGCAGTATTTT. As protein: CASFPGQNTDTQYF.

The J gene is TRBJ2-1, the V gene TRBV7-2; D gene uncertain. This CDR3 spans 15 amino acids. CDR1 is SGHTA, CDR2 FQGNSA, per germline. The V end lost 1 base, the J end lost 4 bases, and 11 bases lay between the germline ends. CDR3 region: CASSLEISKYNEQFF. CDR3 coding DNA: TGTGCCAGCAGCTTAGAAATTAGCAAGTACAATGAGCAGTTCTTC. Supplemented by reference TRBV7-2 and TRBJ2-1, the full variable domain reads GAGVSQSPSNKVTEKGKDVELRCDPISGHTALYWYRQSLGQGLEFLIYFQGNSAPDKSGLPSDRFSAERTGGSVSTLTIQRTQQEDSAVYLCASSLEISKYNEQFFGPGTRLTVL.

This clone showed up just a few times. J is TRBJ1-4 and V is TRBV27, with D tentatively TRBD1 (5 bases). This CDR3 has 14 amino acids. Germline V gives CDR1 MNHEY, CDR2 SMNVEV (reference sequence). V dropped 2 bases and J dropped 4 bases, with 8 bases sitting between them. CDR3 sequence reads: CASSLMGHNEKLFF. The CDR3, as DNA: TGTGCCAGCAGTTTAATGGGGCATAATGAAAAACTGTTTTTT.

This clone was seen once. This sequence joins TRBV18 and TRBJ1-1, with 8 nucleotides matching TRBD1. Germline V gives CDR1 KGHSH, CDR2 LQKENI. J lost 3 bases, V lost 6 bases, and 9 bases had no gene match. The CDR3 sequence is 15 residues long. This chain's CDR3 is CASSRQGAGDTEAFF. The CDR3 nucleotides read TGTGCCAGCTCGCGTCAGGGGGCAGGGGACACTGAAGCTTTCTTT.

This chain links TRBV6-5 with TRBJ1-5; maybe TRBD1 (5 bases). Trimming took 6 bases from V and 3 from J, leaving 12 bases between them. Per the germline V gene, CDR1 is MNHEY and CDR2 is SVGAGI. The CDR3 is 14 residues long. The CDR3 DNA follows: TGTGCCAGCAGCCCCCGACAGTCCAATCAGCCCCAGCATTTT. Its translation is CASSPRQSNQPQHF.

The genes are TRBV10-3 and TRBJ2-1; a weak D match, TRBD2 (5 bases). Germline V gene lookup returns CDR1 ENHRY and CDR2 SYGVKD. Deletions cut 4 bases from V and 12 bases from J, with 13 bases between. The CDR3 is 12 residues long. The DNA for the CDR3 is TGTGCCATCAGTGCGGGGTTATTGGGGCAGTTCTTC. Encoded protein: CAISAGLLGQFF.

In regard to this clone: At one of its ends the junction is not consistent with the germline gene, which may arise from a read error. V and J are TRBV18 and TRBJ1-2; a possible D gene is TRBD1 (5 bases). In germline, CDR1 is KGHSH, CDR2 LQKENI. The CDR3 extends over 15 amino acids. CDR3 nucleotide sequence: TGTTCCAGCTCACCAAGCGGGACGGTCTCTAATGGCTACACCTTC. This translates into CSSSPSGTVSNGYTF.

V and J are TRBV28 and TRBJ1-3; D is unclear. The germline gives CDR1 MDHEN, CDR2 SYDVKM. The CDR3 sequence is 17 residues long. V lost 4 bases, J lost 0 bases, and 16 bases lay in between. The CDR3: CASSSSTRMLSGNTIYF. The CDR3 DNA is TGTGCCAGCAGTTCCTCGACACGGATGCTCTCTGGAAACACCATATATTTT.

The chain is built from TRBV6-6 and TRBJ2-1; D ambiguous. CDR3 length equals 11 residues. Germline loops: CDR1 MNHNY, CDR2 SVGAGI (reference sequence). V was shortened by 10 bases and J by 10 bases, with 14 bases between the two germline ends. The DNA for the CDR3 is TGTGCCACCCTTATCGAGAGGGAGCAGTTCTTC. Translation: CATLIEREQFF.

This rearrangement joins TRBV23-1 to TRBJ2-6, with 10 bases identical to TRBD1. TRBV23-1 is reported as an ORF; its role is uncertain. CDR3 length equals 18 residues. With V trimmed by 5 bases and J by 1 base, 8 bases remained unmatched. For the CDR3, the DNA is TGCGCCAGCAGTGGAGGAAGGACAGGGGGTTCTGGGGCCAACGTCCTGACTTTC. Protein: CASSGGRTGGSGANVLTF.

The V call is TRBV7-6, the J call TRBJ2-1, with TRBD2 as a possible D gene (6 bases). Germline V gene lookup returns CDR1 SGHVS and CDR2 FNYEAQ. This CDR3 contains 15 residues. V was cut by 2 bases and J by 5 bases, with 13 bases left in between. This CDR3 is CASSLTEGQHNEQFF. The CDR3 coding sequence is TGTGCCAGCAGCTTAACGGAGGGCCAACACAATGAGCAGTTCTTC.

This clone was counted a few times. This chain connects TRBV6-5 to TRBJ2-7; 8 positions match TRBD1. CDR1 and CDR2 from the germline V gene are MNHEY and SVGAGI. The CDR3 runs 13 residues. J was trimmed by 3 bases and V by 6 bases; bases with no gene match: 4. In DNA form, the CDR3 reads TGTGCCAGCAGACAGGGGGGAGGCTACGAGCAGTACTTC. Translation gives CASRQGGGYEQYF.

In DNA form, the CDR3 reads TGTGCCAGCAGCTTAAATAGGGCGGGACAGGAGGGAGGCTACACCTTC. Its translation is CASSLNRAGQEGGYTF. This chain connects TRBV7-9 to TRBJ1-2; 8 bases align to TRBD1. CDR1 and CDR2 from the germline V gene are SEHNR and FQNEAQ (reference sequence). The CDR3 has 16 residues. Trimming removed 2 bases from V and 8 bases from J; junction bases left unmatched: 13.

The gene calls are TRBV4-2 and TRBJ2-1, with 8 bases that match TRBD2. The germline V gene has CDR1 LGHNA and CDR2 YNFKEQ. The J segment lost 7 bases and the V segment lost 1 base, leaving 6 bases of the junction unmatched. The CDR3 covers 15 residues. CDR3 DNA sequence: TGTGCCAGCAGCCAAGGGGGCAGCGGGAGTAATGAGCAGTTCTTC. Protein sequence: CASSQGGSGSNEQFF.

The chain carries TRBV30 and TRBJ1-3; no clear D gene. Germline CDR1 reads GTSNPN; CDR2 reads SVGIG (reference sequence). The length of the CDR3 is 13 residues. Trimming removed 5 bases from V and 4 bases from J, with 12 bases in between. The CDR3 loop reads CAWDRRVGNTIYF. In nucleotides, the CDR3 is TGTGCCTGGGACCGCCGGGTCGGAAACACCATATATTTT.

The chain employs TRBV6-5 and TRBJ1-6; D remains ambiguous. The CDR3 length is 14 residues. Germline V gene lookup returns CDR1 MNHEY and CDR2 SVGAGI. V was trimmed by 4 bases and J by 10 bases, leaving 14 bases between them. Written as DNA, the CDR3 is TGTGCCAGCAGTTTTCGCGGTGCTTGGTCACCCCTCCACTTT. Protein product: CASSFRGAWSPLHF.

The chain links TRBV30 to TRBJ1-2; no definite D call. Trimming removed 1 base from V and 4 bases from J, with 7 bases in between. This CDR3 region has 12 residues. Germline values: CDR1 GTSNPN, CDR2 SVGIG (reference sequence). The CDR3 DNA reads as TGTGCCTGGAGTGGCAGTTTCTATGGCTACACCTTC. Residues: CAWSGSFYGYTF.

This clone was recorded only once. J is TRBJ2-1 and V is TRBV27; 7 nucleotides agree with TRBD2. CDR1 and CDR2 from the germline V gene are MNHEY and SMNVEV (reference sequence). The trim removed 3 bases at V and 9 bases at J, leaving 8 bases unmatched. This CDR3 is built from 14 residues. The CDR3 is CASSFLGGEGEQFF. The CDR3 nucleotides are TGTGCCAGCAGTTTTTTAGGAGGGGAGGGTGAGCAGTTCTTC.

The CDR3 DNA reads TGTGCCAGCTCCATTTCTCGGGGGAACACTGAAGCTTTCTTT. It specifies CASSISRGNTEAFF. The chain is built from TRBV18 and TRBJ1-1; D is unresolved. Trimming left V 6 bases short and J 1 base short, with 12 bases between. The CDR3 covers 14 residues. Germline CDR1 and CDR2: KGHSH and LQKENI.

V usage is TRBV7-3 and J usage is TRBJ2-2; TRBD1 matches 7 bases. The germline CDR1 and CDR2 sequences are SGHTA and FQGTGA. Trimming at V came to 3 bases and at J to 7 bases, leaving 8 bases not matched to a gene. The CDR3 is 15 residues long. This chain's CDR3 is CASSFDRAYGGELFF. CDR3 nucleotide sequence: TGTGCCAGCAGCTTCGACAGGGCGTACGGCGGGGAGCTGTTTTTT.

CDR3 residues: CASSLADNEQFF. CDR3 DNA sequence: TGCGCCAGCAGCTTGGCTGACAATGAGCAGTTCTTC. This chain joins TRBV5-1 and TRBJ2-1; D call uncertain. This CDR3 has 12 amino acids. Deletions cut 0 bases from V and 5 bases from J, with 3 bases between. Germline V CDR1 and CDR2: SGHRS, YFSETQ. The whole variable domain, remainder taken from reference TRBV5-1 and TRBJ2-1, is KAGVTQTPRYLIKTRGQQVTLSCSPISGHRSVSWYQQTPGQGLQFLFEYFSETQRNKGNFPGRFSGRQFSNSRSEMNVSTLELGDSALYLCASSLADNEQFFGPGTRLTVL.

This clone was observed a few times. The genes are TRBV10-2 and TRBJ1-1, with D maybe TRBD1 (5 bases). CDR1 is WSHSY, CDR2 SAAADI, per germline. The CDR3 extends over 15 amino acids. Deletions cut 4 bases from V and 6 bases from J, with 18 bases between. CDR3 amino acids: CASSGGEGGIPEAFF. CDR3 DNA: TGCGCCAGCAGTGGGGGGGAGGGAGGTATTCCTGAAGCTTTCTTT.

The V and J genes are TRBV7-6 and TRBJ1-3; 8 bases align to TRBD1. Germline trimming cut 4 bases from V and 4 bases from J; bases unmatched to any gene: 6. The CDR3 consists of 15 residues. Germline CDR1 and CDR2: SGHVS and FNYEAQ. CDR3 in DNA: TGTGCCAGCAGCTCCACCAGGACAGGGGGAAACACCATATATTTT. The encoded protein is CASSSTRTGGNTIYF.

Written as DNA, the CDR3 is TGTGCCAGCTCACCACCGGGAACAGGGTGGGAGACCCAGTACTTC. It yields the protein CASSPPGTGWETQYF. The J gene is TRBJ2-5, the V gene TRBV18; TRBD1 might be the D (6 bases). CDR3 length: 15 residues. With 0 bases removed from V and 5 bases from J, the gap between germline ends came to 13 bases. CDR1 KGHSH and CDR2 LQKENI come from the germline V gene.

The V call is TRBV7-9, the J call TRBJ2-3; D is undetermined. Trimming shortened V by 1 base and J by 2 bases, and 10 bases separated the two germline ends. The CDR3 is made up of 15 amino acids. Germline CDR1 reads SEHNR; CDR2 reads FQNEAQ (reference sequence). The CDR3 protein is CASSLDGAPTDTQYF. In DNA form, the CDR3 reads TGTGCCAGCAGCTTAGACGGAGCGCCCACAGATACGCAGTATTTT.

The rearrangement links TRBV4-2 to TRBJ2-5; 9 positions match TRBD2. The CDR3 length is 15 residues. Germline CDR1 LGHNA, CDR2 YNFKEQ. J lost 1 base, V lost 0 bases, and 0 bases had no gene match. CDR3: CASSQERGGQETQYF. The CDR3 coding sequence is TGTGCCAGCAGCCAAGAGCGGGGGGGCCAAGAGACCCAGTACTTC.

The rearrangement uses TRBV7-2 and TRBJ1-1, with D hard to call. The CDR3 has 14 amino acids. Germline-derived CDR1 and CDR2 are SGHTA and FQGNSA. Trimming took 5 bases from V and 5 from J, leaving 15 bases between them. The chain's CDR3 is CASSPGLLGTEAFF. As DNA, the CDR3 is TGTGCCAGCAGCCCTGGACTCCTGGGGACTGAAGCTTTCTTT.

V is TRBV10-3 and J is TRBJ2-5, with D tentatively TRBD1 (6 bases). The germline V gene has CDR1 ENHRY and CDR2 SYGVKD. The CDR3 is 15 amino acids. Trimming took off 7 bases at V and 3 bases at J, with 18 bases between the two ends. This CDR3 is CAIKSQGRGKETQYF. The CDR3 bases are TGTGCCATCAAAAGTCAGGGTAGGGGGAAAGAGACCCAGTACTTC.